This TCR beta chain originates from a study of control samples from healthy donors and cancer patients. Profiled with immunoSEQ multiplex PCR; TCRdb holds only in-frame clones, not every one. The sample comprises some 95,000 clones, just under 95% of which are singletons, and about 3% rests with the top ten. CDR1 is SNHLY and CDR2 is FYNNEI in the germline V gene. There are 17 residues in the CDR3. The V and J ends lost 3 bases and 1 base, in that order; junction bases with no gene match: 5. Sequencing input: blood. This TCR derives from a human donor in good health. The donor label of this sample is uncertain. The rearrangement joins TRBV2 to TRBJ1-5, with 11 bases aligning to TRBD1. The CDR3 loop reads CASSDSRDRGSNQPQHF. The CDR3 DNA is TGTGCCAGCAGTGATTCACGGGACAGGGGGAGCAATCAGCCCCAGCATTTT.